A selection of T cell receptor beta chains follows, all from one sample in a study of CD8+ T cells in alopecia areata. TCRdb keeps only in-frame clones here, not all; method: immunoSEQ multiplex PCR. Seen here are 150,000 or so clones, more than 40% observed once, and the top ten hold more than 6.5%. Sequenced input: CD4+ T cells sorted from blood. The receptor source for this set is a human donor with alopecia areata. CDR3s include the opening cysteine and the closing phenylalanine or tryptophan. A D gene is named only where the DNA matches it firmly. Clone size appears in some rows only: once, few, many, or a class for an expanded clone.

d_gene: .
abundance: few
v_gene: TRBV5-1
j_gene: TRBJ2-5
CDR3aa: CASTPIDPRQETQYF
CDR3nt: TGCGCCAGCACGCCCATTGACCCACGTCAAGAGACCCAGTACTTC

d_gene: .
abundance: .
v_gene: TRBV28
j_gene: TRBJ2-5
CDR3aa: CASTRGETQYF
CDR3nt: TGTGCCAGCACGCGAGGGGAGACCCAGTACTTC

d_gene: TRBD2
abundance: .
v_gene: TRBV5-1
j_gene: TRBJ2-1
CDR3aa: CASSWGLAPEQFF
CDR3nt: TGCGCCAGCAGCTGGGGACTAGCTCCCGAGCAGTTCTTC

d_gene: TRBD2
abundance: .
v_gene: TRBV4-1
j_gene: TRBJ2-7
CDR3aa: CASSPGLAASYEQYF
CDR3nt: TGCGCCAGCAGCCCAGGACTAGCGGCTTCCTACGAGCAGTACTTC

d_gene: .
abundance: .
v_gene: TRBV4-1
j_gene: TRBJ1-1
CDR3aa: CASSQVRNTEAFF
CDR3nt: TGCGCCAGCAGCCAAGTCAGGAACACTGAAGCTTTCTTT

d_gene: .
abundance: .
v_gene: TRBV30
j_gene: TRBJ2-7
CDR3aa: CAWSVRAALEQYF
CDR3nt: TGTGCCTGGAGTGTACGGGCTGCGCTCGAGCAGTACTTC

d_gene: .
abundance: .
v_gene: TRBV29-1
j_gene: TRBJ1-4
CDR3aa: CSARGKPNEKLFF
CDR3nt: TGCAGCGCTCGAGGGAAACCTAATGAAAAACTGTTTTTT

d_gene: .
abundance: few
v_gene: TRBV18
j_gene: TRBJ2-3
CDR3aa: CASSLEVADTQYF
CDR3nt: TGTGCCAGCTCACTGGAGGTCGCAGATACGCAGTATTTT

d_gene: .
abundance: few
v_gene: TRBV4-1
j_gene: TRBJ2-7
CDR3aa: CASSQSPLYEQYF
CDR3nt: TGCGCCAGCAGCCAATCCCCCCTCTACGAGCAGTACTTC

d_gene: .
abundance: .
v_gene: TRBV6-5
j_gene: TRBJ2-7
CDR3aa: CASSYRGGEQYF
CDR3nt: TGTGCCAGCAGTTACAGGGGGGGCGAGCAGTACTTC

d_gene: .
abundance: .
v_gene: TRBV30
j_gene: TRBJ2-7
CDR3aa: CAWSGYDEQYF
CDR3nt: TGTGCCTGGAGTGGATACGACGAGCAGTACTTC

d_gene: .
abundance: .
v_gene: TRBV5-1
j_gene: TRBJ2-1
CDR3aa: CASRQDPSYNEQFF
CDR3nt: TGCGCCAGCCGACAGGATCCCTCCTACAATGAGCAGTTCTTC

d_gene: .
abundance: .
v_gene: TRBV29-1
j_gene: TRBJ1-5
CDR3aa: CSVTQGHSNQPQHF
CDR3nt: TGCAGCGTTACCCAGGGTCATAGCAATCAGCCCCAGCATTTT

d_gene: .
abundance: .
v_gene: TRBV7-2
j_gene: TRBJ2-1
CDR3aa: CASSLTGGSNEQFF
CDR3nt: TGTGCCAGCAGCTTAACCGGGGGTTCTAATGAGCAGTTCTTC

d_gene: .
abundance: few
v_gene: TRBV28
j_gene: TRBJ1-1
CDR3aa: CASTLDGRNAEAFF
CDR3nt: TGTGCCAGCACCTTAGACGGGCGTAACGCTGAAGCTTTCTTT

d_gene: TRBD2
abundance: .
v_gene: TRBV7-9
j_gene: TRBJ2-1
CDR3aa: CASLSGRVSYNEQFF
CDR3nt: TGTGCCAGCCTGAGCGGGAGGGTGTCCTACAATGAGCAGTTCTTC

d_gene: TRBD2
abundance: few
v_gene: TRBV4-1
j_gene: TRBJ2-1
CDR3aa: CASSQERRTSGRNEQFF
CDR3nt: TGCGCCAGCAGCCAAGAGCGTAGGACTAGCGGGAGAAATGAGCAGTTCTTC

d_gene: TRBD2
abundance: few
v_gene: TRBV29-1
j_gene: TRBJ2-3
CDR3aa: CSYGLAGFFDTQYF
CDR3nt: TGCAGCTACGGACTAGCGGGATTCTTCGATACGCAGTATTTT

d_gene: .
abundance: .
v_gene: TRBV20-1
j_gene: TRBJ1-4
CDR3aa: CSAEDREKLFF
CDR3nt: TGCAGTGCTGAAGACAGAGAAAAACTGTTTTTT

d_gene: .
abundance: few
v_gene: TRBV9
j_gene: TRBJ1-1
CDR3aa: CASSVFGVAADAEAFF
CDR3nt: TGTGCCAGCAGCGTTTTCGGTGTGGCGGCTGACGCTGAAGCTTTCTTT

d_gene: .
abundance: .
v_gene: TRBV5-1
j_gene: TRBJ2-2
CDR3aa: CASSLGQGLNTGELFF
CDR3nt: TGCGCCAGCAGCTTGGGGCAGGGGCTGAACACCGGGGAGCTGTTTTTT

d_gene: TRBD1
abundance: .
v_gene: TRBV15
j_gene: TRBJ2-7
CDR3aa: CATSRDTGGSNEQYF
CDR3nt: TGTGCCACCAGCAGAGATACAGGGGGCTCCAACGAGCAGTACTTC